The 23 T cell receptor beta chains below come from one sample, sequenced in a study of shared clonotypes between healthy human individuals (dated by TCRdb to between 2020 and 2021). Library prep was done by the immunoSEQ multiplex PCR assay. The table was pulled from immuneACCESS by TCRdb, which kept in-frame rearrangements only. Such tables lose some clones; where checked, under half of the loss comes from unresolved V genes, and the rest has no known cause. Within this sample are some 2,500,000 clones, with just under 95% of them counted one time only. The ten largest clonotypes hold around 0.35% of the sample. Sequencing was done on a sample of naive CD4+ T cells from PBMCs. The cell subset or site tag for this specimen amounts to: CD45RA+ positively selected. Receptors originate from a man in his late teens or twenties in good health. Some clones in this sample may be carry-over from other donors' samples.

The genes are TRBV4-1 and TRBJ1-3, with D perhaps TRBD1 (5 bases). Trimming removed 0 bases from V and 7 bases from J, with 19 bases in between. The CDR3 sequence is 17 residues long. Germline-derived CDR1 and CDR2 are MGHRA and YSYEKL. The CDR3 region is CASSQDSRLGAGNTIYF. In DNA, the CDR3 is TGCGCCAGCAGCCAAGATTCGAGGCTCGGGGCGGGGAACACCATATATTTT.

The V and J genes are TRBV7-8 and TRBJ1-1; no reliable D call. V was pared by 1 base and J by 1 base, with 7 bases between. The CDR3 is made up of 14 amino acids. Germline CDR1 reads SGHVS; CDR2 reads FQNEAQ. The CDR3 nucleotides are TGTGCCAGCAGCTTAGGGTGGGAGAACACTGAAGCTTTCTTT. Protein sequence: CASSLGWENTEAFF.

The chain combines TRBV5-4 with TRBJ2-7; the D call may be TRBD1 or TRBD2 (7 bases each). V lost 2 bases and J lost 0, with 15 bases in between. Germline CDR1 is SGHNT and CDR2 is YYREEE (reference sequence). The CDR3 covers 16 residues. This CDR3 reads CASSLGPGGDSYEQYF. CDR3 nucleotides: TGTGCCAGCAGCTTAGGACCAGGGGGGGACTCCTACGAGCAGTACTTC.

The chain uses TRBV6-4 and TRBJ2-3; unclear D gene. Trimming removed 4 bases from V and 0 bases from J, with 5 bases in between. CDR3 length: 13 amino acids. Germline CDR1 and CDR2: MRHNA and SNTAGT. In nucleotides, the CDR3 is TGTGCCAGCAGTGTGGGCAGCACAGATACGCAGTATTTT. Translated, it gives CASSVGSTDTQYF.

The gene calls are TRBV28 and TRBJ2-2; 8 bases match TRBD2. The V segment lost 5 bases and the J segment 4 bases; nucleotides outside the gene matches: 6. The CDR3 length is 15 residues. Germline V lookup: CDR1 MDHEN, CDR2 SYDVKM. The CDR3 here is CASSQAGVSTGELFF. DNA of the CDR3: TGTGCCAGCAGTCAAGCGGGAGTGAGCACCGGGGAGCTGTTTTTT.

The rearrangement links TRBV6-6 to TRBJ1-1, with TRBD1 identical over 9 bases. This CDR3 has 16 amino acids. V gave up 5 bases and J gave up 3 bases; unmatched junction bases: 10. From germline, CDR1 is MNHNY and CDR2 SVGAGI (reference sequence). CDR3 residues: CASSRELQGAYTEAFF. The CDR3 coding sequence is TGTGCCAGCAGTCGCGAACTACAGGGGGCATACACTGAAGCTTTCTTT.

This clone appeared once. This rearrangement joins TRBV5-1 to TRBJ2-5; D might be TRBD2 (5 bases). The length of the CDR3 is 16 residues. Trimming removed 3 bases at V and 5 bases at J, with 20 bases between. Germline CDR1 reads SGHRS; CDR2 reads YFSETQ. This CDR3 is CASSSTPLSVGETQYF. In nucleotides, the CDR3 is TGCGCCAGCAGCTCCACCCCCCTTAGCGTCGGGGAGACCCAGTACTTC.

As for this clone: This specimen includes other DNA sequences encoding the same CDR3. The chain has TRBV7-2 and TRBJ2-1; no clear D gene. The V and J ends lost 2 bases and 0 bases respectively, with 2 bases between them. There are 13 residues in the CDR3. Germline V lookup: CDR1 SGHTA, CDR2 FQGNSA. The CDR3 reads CASSLISYNEQFF. DNA for the CDR3: TGTGCCAGCAGCTTAATCTCCTACAATGAGCAGTTCTTC.

V and J are TRBV6-1 and TRBJ2-1, with a tentative D call TRBD2 (6 bases). CDR3 length: 15 amino acids. Germline CDR1 MNHNS, CDR2 SASEGT. V lost 1 base and J 2 bases, leaving 9 bases between the germline ends. CDR3 amino acids: CASSEVAVPYNEQFF. As DNA, the CDR3 is TGTGCCAGCAGTGAAGTAGCGGTCCCCTACAATGAGCAGTTCTTC.

Regarding this clone: This same CDR3 is encoded by further DNA sequences in the sample. The chain has TRBV28 and TRBJ1-1, with a weak D call TRBD1 (6 bases). Trimming removed 2 bases from V and 4 bases from J, with 8 bases in between. The CDR3 runs to 13 residues. Germline CDR1 and CDR2: MDHEN and SYDVKM. The CDR3 reads CASSLGGGTEAFF. CDR3 nucleotide sequence: TGTGCCAGCAGTTTAGGGGGCGGCACTGAAGCTTTCTTT. Full variable domain (rest looked up from reference TRBV28 and TRBJ1-1): DVKVTQSSRYLVKRTGEKVFLECVQDMDHENMFWYRQDPGLGLRLIYFSYDVKMKEKGDIPEGYSVSREKKERFSLILESASTNQTSMYLCASSLGGGTEAFFGQGTRLTVV.

This CDR3 reads CASSPARGRVSDTQYF. CDR3 in DNA: TGTGCCAGCAGCCCCGCCCGCGGGAGGGTGTCAGATACGCAGTATTTT. The V gene is TRBV7-9, the J gene TRBJ2-3; 9 nucleotides match TRBD2. CDR3 length equals 16 residues. The V gene's germline CDR1 is SEHNR and CDR2 FQNEAQ (reference sequence). V dropped 5 bases and J dropped 4; count of bases not matched to a gene: 10.

About this clone itself: Different DNA sequences within this sample yield the same CDR3. The V gene is TRBV5-1, the J gene TRBJ2-1, with TRBD2 matching 7 bases. V lost 0 bases to trimming and J lost 4 bases; unmatched junction nucleotides: 4. The CDR3 consists of 15 residues. CDR1 and CDR2 (germline): SGHRS, YFSETQ. The CDR3 DNA is TGCGCCAGCAGCTTGGGCGGGAGCCTTTACAATGAGCAGTTCTTC. Its protein product is CASSLGGSLYNEQFF. The full variable domain, rest sourced from reference TRBV5-1 and TRBJ2-1, is KAGVTQTPRYLIKTRGQQVTLSCSPISGHRSVSWYQQTPGQGLQFLFEYFSETQRNKGNFPGRFSGRQFSNSRSEMNVSTLELGDSALYLCASSLGGSLYNEQFFGPGTRLTVL.

The V gene is TRBV6-5, the J gene TRBJ2-2; TRBD2 aligns across 7 bases. CDR1 and CDR2 (germline): MNHEY, SVGAGI. CDR3 length equals 12 residues. The V segment lost 6 bases and the J segment 7 bases; nucleotides outside the gene matches: 2. CDR3 region: CASSRGVGELFF. Written as DNA, the CDR3 is TGTGCCAGCAGCCGGGGGGTCGGGGAGCTGTTTTTT.

The V and J genes are TRBV7-3 and TRBJ2-7; D is possibly TRBD1 (5 bases). Trimming took 2 bases from V and 0 from J, leaving 14 bases between them. This CDR3 is 16 amino acids long. The germline V gene has CDR1 SGHTA and CDR2 FQGTGA. The CDR3 reads CASSLWGIPSSYEQYF. The DNA of the CDR3 is TGTGCCAGCAGCTTATGGGGCATCCCGAGCTCCTACGAGCAGTACTTC.

The chain joins TRBV7-2 to TRBJ2-1; D is uncertain. Trimming took 5 bases from V and 10 from J, leaving 15 bases between them. Germline V CDR1 and CDR2: SGHTA, FQGNSA. The CDR3 has 13 residues. The CDR3 DNA reads TGTGCCAGCAGCATCAGAAGATTAGTCGAGCAGTTCTTC. Residues: CASSIRRLVEQFF.

The rearrangement links TRBV5-1 to TRBJ1-1; 9 bases are shared with TRBD1. Per the germline V gene, CDR1 is SGHRS and CDR2 is YFSETQ. The CDR3 is 15 amino acids. Trimming cost V 4 bases and J 1 base; bases outside gene matches: 5. The DNA for the CDR3 is TGCGCCAGCAGCCAGGGACAGGGCGGGAACACTGAAGCTTTCTTT. Translated: CASSQGQGGNTEAFF.

The chain combines TRBV5-4 with TRBJ2-1, with D tentatively TRBD1 (6 bases). The V gene's germline CDR1 is SGHNT and CDR2 YYREEE (reference sequence). This CDR3 region has 15 residues. V lost 7 bases to trimming and J lost 0 bases, with 14 bases between them. The CDR3 DNA reads TGTGCCAGCTCATGGGGCAGGGGCTCCTACAATGAGCAGTTCTTC. Protein product: CASSWGRGSYNEQFF.

This clone was observed once. The chain joins TRBV7-2 to TRBJ2-5; tentative D call: TRBD2 (5 bases). V lost 8 bases and J 8 bases, leaving 18 bases between the germline ends. The CDR3 covers 13 residues. Germline V lookup: CDR1 SGHTA, CDR2 FQGNSA. The DNA for the CDR3 is TGTGCCAGCCTCCGGGTTAGCGCGGGTACCCAGTACTTC. Its translation: CASLRVSAGTQYF.

This clone was recorded once. V usage is TRBV7-8 and J usage is TRBJ2-3; 10 bases align to TRBD2. CDR3 length equals 19 residues. Per the germline V gene, CDR1 is SGHVS and CDR2 is FQNEAQ. After removal of 1 base from V and 4 bases from J, the junction contained 14 bases not matched to a gene. The CDR3, as DNA: TGTGCCAGCAGCTTAGAATCGCTAGCGGGAGTAGCAAACCCAGATACGCAGTATTTT. It specifies CASSLESLAGVANPDTQYF.

The count of this clone is one. This sequence joins TRBV7-3 and TRBJ2-5; possibly TRBD1 for D (6 bases). The germline gives CDR1 SGHTA, CDR2 FQGTGA. With 0 bases removed from V and 9 bases from J, the gap between germline ends came to 8 bases. This CDR3 is built from 12 residues. Written as DNA, the CDR3 is TGTGCCAGCAGCTTAACCACAGGGCCCCAGTACTTC. Protein product: CASSLTTGPQYF.

The rearrangement links TRBV15 to TRBJ1-2; D is possibly TRBD1 (6 bases). The V end lost 1 base, the J end lost 8 bases, and 23 bases lay between the germline ends. This CDR3 has 17 residues. Germline CDR1 and CDR2: LNHNV and YYDKDF (reference sequence). The CDR3 DNA follows: TGTGCCACCAGCAGAGGGATTTGGACGGAGCTGAGGGGGGGCTACACCTTC. Its translation is CATSRGIWTELRGGYTF. The full variable domain, completed using reference TRBV15 and TRBJ1-2, is DAMVIQNPRYQVTQFGKPVTLSCSQTLNHNVMYWYQQKSSQAPKLLFHYYDKDFNNEADTPDNFQSRRPNTSFCFLDIRSPGLGDTAMYLCATSRGIWTELRGGYTFGSGTRLTVV.

The J gene is TRBJ2-3, the V gene TRBV5-1; maybe TRBD1 (6 bases). Trimming pared 4 bases from V and 5 bases from J, leaving 17 bases between. CDR3 length: 15 amino acids. Germline lookup yields CDR1 SGHRS and CDR2 YFSETQ. CDR3 region: CASSVQGSKGDTQYF. DNA of the CDR3: TGCGCCAGCAGCGTTCAGGGGAGCAAGGGAGATACGCAGTATTTT.

The rearrangement joins TRBV19 to TRBJ1-1, with a possible D match to TRBD1 (6 bases). The CDR3 runs 16 residues. Germline CDR1 and CDR2: LNHDA and SQIVND (reference sequence). V lost 4 bases, J lost 5 bases, and 20 bases lay in between. The CDR3 DNA is TGTGCCAGTAGTACCCCGAGGGGGGCGATGTCTACTGAAGCTTTCTTT. This codes for CASSTPRGAMSTEAFF.